This TCR beta chain was found in a study of CD8 T cells in Susac syndrome. Study-level results: Clonal expansion of Susac CD8+ cells peaked in TEMRA cells, and it also peaked in active patients.

Sequencing of TCR beta, carried out with a high-throughput approach, was applied to CD8+ and CD4+ T cells from the blood. Bulk CD8+ and CD4+ cells came from magnetic negative isolation; CD8+ TEMRA by FACS. The CDR3 consists of 12 residues. The germline gives CDR1 SGDLS, CDR2 YYNGEE. Deletions cut 5 bases from V and 6 bases from J, with 11 bases between. When the RNA was reverse transcribed, random hexamers were used with an input of about 0.5 to 1 ug. One entry per CDR3 protein results from TCRdb running MiXCR on the immunoSEQ multiplex PCR reads. The data show under 90,000 distinct CDR3 sequences, with 85% to 95% seen just once and under 0.6% held by the top ten. Concerning this clonotype itself: The antigen is not known.

Sequenced material: CD8+ T cells from PBMCs. The chain joins TRBV9 to TRBJ1-2, with D possibly being TRBD1 (5 bases). This receptor was taken from a human donor with Susac syndrome. The CDR3 spells CASRDRGDGYTF. The CDR3 coding sequence is TGTGCCAGCAGAGATCGGGGGGATGGCTACACCTTC.